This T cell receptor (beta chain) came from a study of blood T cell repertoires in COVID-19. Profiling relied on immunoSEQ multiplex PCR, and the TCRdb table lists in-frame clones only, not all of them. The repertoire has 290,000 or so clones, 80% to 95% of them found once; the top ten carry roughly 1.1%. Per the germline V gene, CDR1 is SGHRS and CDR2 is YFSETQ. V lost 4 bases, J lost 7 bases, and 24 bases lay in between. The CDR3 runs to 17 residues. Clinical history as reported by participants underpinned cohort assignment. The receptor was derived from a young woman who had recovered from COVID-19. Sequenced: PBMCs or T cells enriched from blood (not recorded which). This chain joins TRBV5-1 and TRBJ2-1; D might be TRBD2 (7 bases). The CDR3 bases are TGCGCCAGCAGCCTTAGCGGGCCCGCCATAAGGGGGAATGAGCAGTTCTTC. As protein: CASSLSGPAIRGNEQFF.